One and the same sample provided the 25 T cell receptor beta chains below, sequenced in a study of cytomegalovirus exposure and HLA in healthy donors. It was with 60 Vbeta and 13 Jbeta primers that the PCR ran. Sequencing used immunoSEQ multiplex PCR; TCRdb keeps in-frame clones, though not all of them. This sample has 100,000 to 150,000 clones, with roughly 89% found just once. The sample was PBMCs. Source of these receptors: a young woman in good health and CMV-seronegative.

The gene calls are TRBV7-9 and TRBJ1-6, with TRBD1 identical over 7 bases. The CDR3 totals 14 residues. Looked up from germline, CDR1 is SEHNR and CDR2 is FQNEAQ (reference sequence). The J segment lost 9 bases and the V segment lost 1 base, leaving 3 bases of the junction unmatched. The CDR3 sequence is CASSLDRGTSPLHF. In DNA, the CDR3 is TGTGCCAGCAGCTTAGACAGGGGAACTTCACCCCTCCACTTT.

This clone was seen only once. Here the CDR3 DNA reads TGTGCCAGCAGCACGCAGGGGGCGATGGAAGAGACCCAGTACTTC. This codes for CASSTQGAMEETQYF. The chain recombines TRBV5-6 with TRBJ2-5, with 8 bases that match TRBD1. Germline V gene data show CDR1 as SGHDT and CDR2 as YYEEEE. The CDR3 loop spans 15 amino acids. J was trimmed by 3 bases and V by 4 bases; bases with no gene match: 8.

The chain couples TRBV29-1 to TRBJ2-1; D is perhaps TRBD2 (5 bases). The V end lost 5 bases, the J end lost 2 bases, and 13 bases lay between the germline ends. This CDR3 has 14 amino acids. Germline V gives CDR1 SQVTM, CDR2 ANQGSEA. The CDR3 here is CSVPGLSAYNEQFF. The CDR3 DNA follows: TGCAGCGTTCCGGGATTGTCGGCCTACAATGAGCAGTTCTTC.

This clone showed up just once. This same CDR3 is encoded by further DNA sequences in the sample. This chain connects TRBV19 to TRBJ2-7; perhaps TRBD1 as D (6 bases). The V end was cut by 2 bases, the J end by 1 base, with 12 bases between. Germline V gene sequence: CDR1 LNHDA, CDR2 SQIVND (reference sequence). The CDR3 loop spans 15 amino acids. The CDR3 loop is CASSIYAGESYEQYF. The CDR3 DNA follows: TGTGCCAGTAGTATATACGCAGGGGAATCCTACGAGCAGTACTTC.

The chain carries TRBV7-9 and TRBJ2-7, with 7 bases aligning to TRBD2. V was pared by 5 bases and J by 3 bases, with 7 bases of the junction left unmatched. CDR3 length: 14 residues. Germline CDR1 is SEHNR and CDR2 is FQNEAQ (reference sequence). CDR3 nucleotides: TGTGCCAGCAGCCCCCGGACTAGAATCTACGAGCAGTACTTC. Amino acid sequence: CASSPRTRIYEQYF.

This clone was found once. The chain joins TRBV7-2 to TRBJ2-5; TRBD2 might be the D (6 bases). V lost 5 bases to trimming and J lost 5 bases, with 12 bases between them. The CDR3 sequence is 13 residues long. The germline CDR1 and CDR2 sequences are SGHTA and FQGNSA. DNA for the CDR3: TGTGCCAGCAGCCGGGACGGGGGTGAGACCCAGTACTTC. Translating gives CASSRDGGETQYF.

CDR3 in amino acids: CASSPRQGWTEAFF. The DNA of the CDR3 is TGTGCCAGCTCACCCCGACAGGGCTGGACTGAAGCTTTCTTT. The gene calls are TRBV18 and TRBJ1-1, with 7 bases matching TRBD1. Per the germline V gene, CDR1 is KGHSH and CDR2 is LQKENI. V trimming: 3 bases; J trimming: 5 bases; junction bases outside the gene matches: 6. The CDR3 sequence is 14 residues long.

The chain uses TRBV9 and TRBJ2-7; D perhaps matches TRBD2 (6 bases). There are 15 residues in the CDR3. V was pared by 0 bases and J by 4 bases, with 14 bases between. The V gene's germline CDR1 is SGDLS and CDR2 YYNGEE. The CDR3 sequence is CASSVDPAGTYEQYF. The DNA for the CDR3 is TGTGCCAGCAGCGTAGACCCGGCGGGAACTTACGAGCAGTACTTC.

The chain links TRBV28 to TRBJ1-2; no firm D call. This CDR3 spans 14 amino acids. The germline CDR1 and CDR2 sequences are MDHEN and SYDVKM. V lost 6 bases and J 1 base, leaving 12 bases between the germline ends. The CDR3 protein is CASSFPADNYGYTF. As DNA, the CDR3 is TGTGCCAGCAGCTTCCCTGCAGATAACTATGGCTACACCTTC.

The chain couples TRBV19 to TRBJ1-2, with unresolved D. Between the trimmed V and J ends, which lost 0 bases and 8 bases, there was a span of 22 bases. The germline V gene encodes CDR1 LNHDA and CDR2 SQIVND (reference sequence). CDR3 size: 17 residues. CDR3 DNA sequence: TGTGCCAGTAGTATAGATCTGATTGAGGGCGCGACTCAAGGCTACACCTTC. It codes for CASSIDLIEGATQGYTF. Full variable domain (outside the CDR3, taken from reference TRBV19 and TRBJ1-2): DGGITQSPKYLFRKEGQNVTLSCEQNLNHDAMYWYRQDPGQGLRLIYYSQIVNDFQKGDIAEGYSVSREKKESFPLTVTSAQKNPTAFYLCASSIDLIEGATQGYTFGSGTRLTVV.

The chain employs TRBV7-6 and TRBJ2-5; D gene uncertain. The CDR3 totals 12 residues. Germline assignment: CDR1 SGHVS and CDR2 FNYEAQ. Trimming left V 0 bases short and J 13 bases short, with 12 bases between. CDR3 region: CASSLAGALWYF. CDR3 bases: TGTGCCAGCAGCTTAGCGGGCGCATTATGGTACTTC.

The DNA of the CDR3 is TGTGCCTGGAATCCGACAGGGAGTGGAGGCTACACCTTC. Translation: CAWNPTGSGGYTF. The J gene is TRBJ1-2, the V gene TRBV30, with 7 bases fitting TRBD1. V dropped 4 bases and J dropped 8; count of bases not matched to a gene: 10. The length of the CDR3 is 13 residues. From germline, CDR1 is GTSNPN and CDR2 SVGIG (reference sequence).

The V and J genes are TRBV28 and TRBJ2-3, with TRBD2 identical over 8 bases. Trimming removed 1 base from V and 2 bases from J; junction bases left unmatched: 8. The CDR3 runs 17 residues. Germline V gives CDR1 MDHEN, CDR2 SYDVKM. The CDR3 nucleotides are TGTGCCAGCAGTTTATCCGGAGCGGGAGTTCCCACAGATACGCAGTATTTT. It specifies CASSLSGAGVPTDTQYF.

J is TRBJ1-1 and V is TRBV28, with 10 bases that match TRBD1. Losses at the gene ends were 5 bases for V and 0 bases for J; bases not matched to a gene: 9. This CDR3 has 17 amino acids. Germline V gives CDR1 MDHEN, CDR2 SYDVKM. The CDR3 bases are TGTGCCAGCAGTGGTCGACAGGGGGCTCACGTGAACACTGAAGCTTTCTTT. Protein: CASSGRQGAHVNTEAFF.

J is TRBJ1-6 and V is TRBV5-4; TRBD1 agrees at 10 bases. This CDR3 region has 14 residues. Germline CDR1 SGHNT, CDR2 YYREEE (reference sequence). V lost 1 base and J lost 9; bases outside the gene matches: 1. The CDR3 nucleotides are TGTGCCAGCAGCTTGCGGGACAGGGGTTCACCCCTCCACTTT. Protein: CASSLRDRGSPLHF.

The J gene is TRBJ2-7, the V gene TRBV4-2, with 8 bases lining up with TRBD2. The CDR3 has 16 residues. Germline lookup yields CDR1 LGHNA and CDR2 YNFKEQ. The V segment lost 1 base and the J segment 1 base; nucleotides outside the gene matches: 6. CDR3 amino acids: CASSQAASGFSYEQYF. The DNA for the CDR3 is TGTGCCAGCAGCCAAGCGGCTAGCGGGTTTTCCTACGAGCAGTACTTC.

The chain carries TRBV30 and TRBJ2-5; D not certain. The CDR3 has 12 amino acids. The germline V and J ends were trimmed by 1 base and 2 bases, with 5 bases remaining between them. The germline gives CDR1 GTSNPN, CDR2 SVGIG (reference sequence). The chain's CDR3 is CAWSGAQETQYF. The CDR3 bases are TGTGCCTGGAGTGGGGCGCAAGAGACCCAGTACTTC.

The chain recombines TRBV10-3 with TRBJ2-2, with 10 bases lining up with TRBD2. The CDR3 is made up of 18 amino acids. V shed 4 bases and J 1 base; nucleotides not matched to a gene: 9. CDR1 and CDR2 from the germline V gene are ENHRY and SYGVKD. CDR3 residues: CAISVGQPSGGNTGELFF. The CDR3 region has the DNA TGTGCCATCAGTGTGGGCCAACCTAGCGGGGGGAACACCGGGGAGCTGTTTTTT.

Concerning this clone: The sample holds other DNA sequences that translate to the same CDR3. The chain uses TRBV28 and TRBJ2-3, with no clear D. The ends were cut back, 2 bases at V and 2 bases at J, with 5 bases in the middle. This CDR3 is 13 amino acids long. Germline V lookup: CDR1 MDHEN, CDR2 SYDVKM. The CDR3 protein is CASSLRFTDTQYF. The CDR3 DNA sequence: TGTGCCAGCAGTTTACGGTTCACAGATACGCAGTATTTT.

J is TRBJ2-4 and V is TRBV30, with D unresolved. Germline CDR1 is GTSNPN and CDR2 is SVGIG (reference sequence). CDR3 length equals 17 residues. V was cut by 0 bases and J by 0 bases, with 15 bases left in between. CDR3: CAWSVRGSRIAKNIQYF. The CDR3 nucleotides read TGTGCCTGGAGTGTACGAGGATCCCGTATAGCCAAAAACATTCAGTACTTC.

The rearrangement links TRBV15 to TRBJ2-7; 9 positions match TRBD2. Looked up from germline, CDR1 is LNHNV and CDR2 is YYDKDF (reference sequence). The V and J ends lost 8 bases and 0 bases, in that order; junction bases with no gene match: 8. The length of the CDR3 is 15 residues. The CDR3 nucleotides are TGTGCCACCCGTAGCGGGGGCGAACTCTCCTACGAGCAGTACTTC. It codes for CATRSGGELSYEQYF.

The rearrangement joins TRBV4-1 to TRBJ2-2; no definite D call. CDR3 length: 16 residues. From germline, CDR1 is MGHRA and CDR2 YSYEKL. Trimming cost V 1 base and J 4 bases, with 13 bases left between them. The CDR3, as DNA: TGCGCCAGCAGCCAAGGTGGAGCGTTCCTCACCGGGGAGCTGTTTTTT. This sequence encodes CASSQGGAFLTGELFF.

V is TRBV30 and J is TRBJ1-5; D is unresolved. Germline V gene lookup returns CDR1 GTSNPN and CDR2 SVGIG (reference sequence). Trimming removed 0 bases at V and 3 bases at J, with 6 bases between. The CDR3 length is 13 residues. In DNA form, the CDR3 reads TGTGCCTGGAGTGTACAAATCAATCAGCCCCAGCATTTT. This gives the protein CAWSVQINQPQHF.

The chain carries TRBV28 and TRBJ2-7; a weak D match, TRBD1 (7 bases). Germline loops: CDR1 MDHEN, CDR2 SYDVKM. This CDR3 is 17 amino acids long. Trimming stripped 4 bases from V and 2 bases from J, with 21 bases between. CDR3: CASSSLFGGQRAYEQYF. CDR3 bases: TGTGCCAGCAGTTCATTATTCGGGGGACAGAGAGCCTACGAGCAGTACTTC.

The rearrangement joins TRBV13 to TRBJ2-5; 8 nucleotides align to TRBD1. V lost 3 bases to trimming and J lost 4 bases; unmatched junction nucleotides: 1. Looked up from germline, CDR1 is PRHDT and CDR2 is FYEKMQ (reference sequence). CDR3 length equals 13 residues. CDR3: CASSFGQGETQYF. CDR3 DNA sequence: TGTGCCAGCAGCTTCGGACAGGGAGAGACCCAGTACTTC.